The clone carrying this T cell receptor beta chain has only one observation. The sample belongs to a study of T-cell reconstitution after alpha-beta-depleted transplantation in children. Library preparation (for TCRbeta) was performed with unique molecular identifiers. A single record per CDR3 protein comes from TCRdb applying MiXCR to the PCR reads. The repertoire holds roughly 500,000 distinct CDR3 sequences, with about a sixth as singletons. This TCR was recovered from a human donor who donated a stem cell graft to a child with acute lymphoblastic leukemia. The sample consisted of PBMCs from the stem cell graft donor, taken from the stem cell graft.

In DNA form, the CDR3 reads TGCGCCAGCAGCCCCGAGGAGTTCGGCTCCTACGAGCAGTACTTC. It yields the protein CASSPEEFGSYEQYF. V is TRBV5-1 and J is TRBJ2-7; D uncertain. This CDR3 is built from 15 residues. Per germline, CDR1 SGHRS and CDR2 YFSETQ. Trimming took off 4 bases at V and 0 bases at J, with 14 bases between the two ends. Complete variable domain (other parts from reference TRBV5-1 and TRBJ2-7): KAGVTQTPRYLIKTRGQQVTLSCSPISGHRSVSWYQQTPGQGLQFLFEYFSETQRNKGNFPGRFSGRQFSNSRSEMNVSTLELGDSALYLCASSPEEFGSYEQYFGPGTRLTVT.